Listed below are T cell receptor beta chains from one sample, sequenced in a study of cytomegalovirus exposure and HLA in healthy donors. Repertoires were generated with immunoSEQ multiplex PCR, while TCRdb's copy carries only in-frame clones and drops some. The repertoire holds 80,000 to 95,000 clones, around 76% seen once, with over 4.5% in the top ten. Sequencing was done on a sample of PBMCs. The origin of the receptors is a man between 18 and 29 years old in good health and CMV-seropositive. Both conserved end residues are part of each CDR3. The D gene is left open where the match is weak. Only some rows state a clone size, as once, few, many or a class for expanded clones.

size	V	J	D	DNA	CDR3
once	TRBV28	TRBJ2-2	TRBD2	TGTGCCAGCACACGCGGGAGTCCCGGGGAGCTGTTTTTT	CASTRGSPGELFF
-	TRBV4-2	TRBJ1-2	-	TGTGCCAGCAGCCAAGACCAGGGTGGCTTTTTACGTGGTGGCTACACCTTC	CASSQDQGGFLRGGYTF
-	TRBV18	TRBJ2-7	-	TGTGCCAGCTCACCGGGGGGACAGTCCTACGAGCAGTACTTC	CASSPGGQSYEQYF
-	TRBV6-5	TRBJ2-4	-	TGTGCCAGCAGTCCGGACTCAAACAAAAACATTCAGTACTTC	CASSPDSNKNIQYF
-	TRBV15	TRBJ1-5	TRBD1	TGTGCCACCAGCAGGAGGGGGCGCGGCAATCAGCCCCAGCATTTT	CATSRRGRGNQPQHF
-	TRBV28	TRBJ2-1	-	TGTGCCAGCAGTACGCCGGGCCTCAGGGCCGAGCAGTTCTTC	CASSTPGLRAEQFF
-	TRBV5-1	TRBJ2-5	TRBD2	TGCGCCAGCAGCTTGACTAGCGGGTCCGGAGAGACCCAGTACTTC	CASSLTSGSGETQYF
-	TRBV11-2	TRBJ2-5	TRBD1	TGTGCCAGCAGCTTAGTTGTGTGGACATCGGCAGGGGGGACCCAGTACTTC	CASSLVVWTSAGGTQYF
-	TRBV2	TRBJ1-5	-	TGTGCCAGCAGGGGCGCGAGGGGGGGCTATAGCAATCAGCCCCAGCATTTT	CASRGARGGYSNQPQHF
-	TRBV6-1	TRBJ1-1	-	TGTGCCAGCAGTGCCGGCAGGAGGTTTAGCGCTTTCTTT	CASSAGRRFSAFF
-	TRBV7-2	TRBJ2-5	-	TGTGCCAGCAGCATTACTAGGGATGAAGAGACCCAGTACTTC	CASSITRDEETQYF
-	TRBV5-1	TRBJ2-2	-	TGCGCCACCGGGACTTCCCGCGAAGGCACCGGGGAGCTGTTTTTT	CATGTSREGTGELFF
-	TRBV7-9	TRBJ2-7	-	TGTGCCAGCAGCCCGGCAGAGGGCTTAAAGACCGAGCAGTACTTC	CASSPAEGLKTEQYF
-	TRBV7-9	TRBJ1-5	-	TGTGCCAGCAGCTTAGACGCCAGAAATCAGCCCCAGCATTTT	CASSLDARNQPQHF
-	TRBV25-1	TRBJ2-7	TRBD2	TGTGCCAGCAGTGACGACGCGGGGACTAGCGGAAAGCAGTACTTC	CASSDDAGTSGKQYF